These 20 T cell receptor beta chains originate from one sample sequenced in a study of blood T cell repertoires in COVID-19. The method was immunoSEQ multiplex PCR; TCRdb's version includes in-frame clones alone and lacks a portion of them. In the table there are 100,000 to 150,000 clones, around 81% of which are singletons. The sequenced material came from peripheral blood. The receptor set was obtained from a man aged 25 to 45 with COVID-19, enrolled during active disease.

J is TRBJ1-1 and V is TRBV27; 7 nucleotides align to TRBD1. The trim removed 6 bases at V and 2 bases at J, leaving 3 bases unmatched. The germline V gene has CDR1 MNHEY and CDR2 SMNVEV (reference sequence). CDR3 size: 13 residues. The CDR3 sequence is CASRPGGNTEAFF. CDR3 bases: TGTGCCAGCAGGCCAGGGGGAAACACTGAAGCTTTCTTT.

This chain links TRBV27 with TRBJ2-7, with 8 bases lining up with TRBD1. The junction had 6 bases not matched to a gene; V was cut back by 6 bases and J by 2 bases. The CDR3 totals 14 residues. Germline V gives CDR1 MNHEY, CDR2 SMNVEV (reference sequence). CDR3 sequence reads: CASSDGQGTYEQYF. CDR3 bases: TGTGCCAGCAGCGACGGACAGGGAACCTACGAGCAGTACTTC.

This clone was seen a handful of times. The chain carries TRBV10-3 and TRBJ2-3; tentative D call: TRBD2 (6 bases). V shed 0 bases and J shed 0 bases, with 13 bases lying between them. The CDR3 is 17 amino acids. Germline assignment: CDR1 ENHRY and CDR2 SYGVKD. Here the CDR3 DNA reads TGTGCCATCAGTGAGTCAGGGCTAGCGTATAGCACAGATACGCAGTATTTT. Protein: CAISESGLAYSTDTQYF.

The V gene is TRBV19, the J gene TRBJ2-3; D might be TRBD2 (5 bases). This CDR3 spans 16 amino acids. Germline assignment: CDR1 LNHDA and CDR2 SQIVND (reference sequence). The V and J ends lost 0 bases and 2 bases respectively, with 12 bases between them. The CDR3 here is CASSIDHRGTTDTQYF. CDR3 DNA: TGTGCCAGTAGTATAGATCATCGGGGAACCACAGATACGCAGTATTTT. Looking up the rest from reference TRBV19 and TRBJ2-3 gives the full variable domain: DGGITQSPKYLFRKEGQNVTLSCEQNLNHDAMYWYRQDPGQGLRLIYYSQIVNDFQKGDIAEGYSVSREKKESFPLTVTSAQKNPTAFYLCASSIDHRGTTDTQYFGPGTRLTVL.

The genes are TRBV6-5 and TRBJ2-1; 10 bases map to TRBD1. Per germline, CDR1 MNHEY and CDR2 SVGAGI. J gave up 8 bases and V 3 bases, and 10 bases lay outside the gene matches. The CDR3 has 16 amino acids. The CDR3 bases are TGTGCCAGCAGTTATTCGACAGGGGGCGCGTTCTATGAGCAGTTCTTC. This sequence encodes CASSYSTGGAFYEQFF.

J is TRBJ1-1 and V is TRBV28, with D unclear. Germline values: CDR1 MDHEN, CDR2 SYDVKM. V shed 3 bases and J shed 0 bases, with 8 bases lying between them. The CDR3 is 14 residues long. CDR3 amino acids: CASSLAAVNTEAFF. In nucleotides, the CDR3 is TGTGCCAGCAGTTTGGCGGCAGTGAACACTGAAGCTTTCTTT. The variable domain in full, with the rest retrieved from reference TRBV28 and TRBJ1-1, is DVKVTQSSRYLVKRTGEKVFLECVQDMDHENMFWYRQDPGLGLRLIYFSYDVKMKEKGDIPEGYSVSREKKERFSLILESASTNQTSMYLCASSLAAVNTEAFFGQGTRLTVV.

The chain joins TRBV7-2 to TRBJ1-4; 8 bases map to TRBD1. The CDR3 is 17 amino acids. Germline V gene lookup returns CDR1 SGHTA and CDR2 FQGNSA. J lost 3 bases, V lost 3 bases, and 9 bases had no gene match. CDR3 sequence (DNA): TGTGCCAGCAGCTTGAGTGCCGTACAGGGGGCTAATGAAAAACTGTTTTTT. Residues: CASSLSAVQGANEKLFF.

The V and J genes are TRBV28 and TRBJ1-4, with D perhaps matching TRBD1 (6 bases). The CDR3 spans 16 residues. The germline gives CDR1 MDHEN, CDR2 SYDVKM. V gave up 6 bases and J gave up 4 bases, with 18 bases separating them. This CDR3 is CASSPTHGQINEKLFF. The DNA of the CDR3 is TGTGCCAGCAGCCCCACCCATGGACAGATTAATGAAAAACTGTTTTTT.

This clone has only a few counts. The rearrangement joins TRBV5-4 to TRBJ1-4; a possible D gene is TRBD1 (5 bases). Per the germline V gene, CDR1 is SGHNT and CDR2 is YYREEE (reference sequence). This CDR3 is 15 amino acids long. The V end was cut by 0 bases, the J end by 8 bases, with 14 bases between. CDR3 coding DNA: TGTGCCAGCAGCTTGGGGCAGGGATTGCGCGAAAAACTGTTTTTT. It specifies CASSLGQGLREKLFF.

This chain uses TRBV30 with TRBJ1-2, with TRBD1 matching 9 bases. The CDR3 totals 14 residues. Germline CDR1 reads GTSNPN; CDR2 reads SVGIG (reference sequence). J was trimmed by 4 bases and V by 4 bases; bases with no gene match: 7. CDR3 loop: CAWTPTGGIYGYTF. As DNA, the CDR3 is TGTGCCTGGACCCCGACAGGGGGGATCTATGGCTACACCTTC.

The chain couples TRBV12-5 to TRBJ1-5; the match to TRBD1 covers 7 bases. V lost 5 bases to trimming and J lost 2 bases; unmatched junction nucleotides: 12. This CDR3 is built from 17 residues. Germline V gene lookup returns CDR1 LGHNT and CDR2 FRNRAP. The CDR3 is CASGLPSEGGGNQPQHF. DNA for the CDR3: TGTGCTAGTGGTCTGCCCTCTGAAGGGGGCGGCAATCAGCCCCAGCATTTT.

The chain links TRBV4-1 to TRBJ1-1; D is perhaps TRBD1 (6 bases). The ends were cut back, 0 bases at V and 5 bases at J, with 16 bases in the middle. The length of the CDR3 is 16 residues. Germline V gives CDR1 MGHRA, CDR2 YSYEKL. CDR3 sequence: CASSQEGAGVQTEAFF. The CDR3 nucleotides are TGCGCCAGCAGCCAAGAGGGGGCAGGGGTACAGACTGAAGCTTTCTTT.

This chain joins TRBV4-1 and TRBJ1-1, with TRBD1 as a possible D gene (5 bases). This CDR3 has 13 residues. Trimming shortened V by 6 bases and J by 1 base, and 9 bases separated the two germline ends. Germline assignment: CDR1 MGHRA and CDR2 YSYEKL. The CDR3 DNA reads TGCGCCAGCAGGATCCAGGGGAACACTGAAGCTTTCTTT. As protein: CASRIQGNTEAFF.

The CDR3 spells CASSLDPRTGYQPQHF. The CDR3 DNA follows: TGTGCCAGCAGCTTAGACCCCCGGACAGGGTATCAGCCCCAGCATTTT. The chain links TRBV7-8 to TRBJ1-5; 8 positions agree with TRBD1. The CDR3 loop spans 16 amino acids. The V gene end was trimmed by 1 base and the J gene end by 5 bases; junction bases not matched to a gene: 7. The germline gives CDR1 SGHVS, CDR2 FQNEAQ.

The rearrangement uses TRBV11-3 and TRBJ2-5; D possibly corresponds to TRBD2 (5 bases). CDR1 and CDR2 (germline): SGHNT, YENEEA. The V end lost 1 base, the J end lost 3 bases, and 6 bases lay between the germline ends. The CDR3 consists of 13 residues. CDR3 amino acids: CASSLAAEETQYF. CDR3 nucleotide sequence: TGTGCCAGCAGCTTAGCAGCGGAAGAGACCCAGTACTTC.

This clone appeared a few times. The V and J genes are TRBV5-4 and TRBJ2-3; TRBD2 is a possible D gene (7 bases). Germline loops: CDR1 SGHNT, CDR2 YYREEE (reference sequence). This CDR3 region has 15 residues. V was clipped by 2 bases and J by 0 bases, with 10 bases between them. In DNA form, the CDR3 reads TGTGCCAGCAGCTTCGGGGGGCCTAGCACAGATACGCAGTATTTT. Translated, it gives CASSFGGPSTDTQYF.

The gene calls are TRBV19 and TRBJ2-5, with 7 bases aligning to TRBD2. In germline, CDR1 is LNHDA, CDR2 SQIVND (reference sequence). Trimming at V came to 8 bases and at J to 0 bases, leaving 6 bases not matched to a gene. The CDR3 is 14 residues long. DNA of the CDR3: TGTGCCAGTTGGGGGGGGAGGTACCAAGAGACCCAGTACTTC. Protein product: CASWGGRYQETQYF.

The rearrangement joins TRBV28 to TRBJ2-1, with a weak D call TRBD2 (5 bases). Per the germline V gene, CDR1 is MDHEN and CDR2 is SYDVKM. V shed 7 bases and J shed 6 bases, with 13 bases lying between them. The CDR3 contains 13 residues. The CDR3 sequence: CASTRADLNEQFF. In DNA form, the CDR3 reads TGTGCCAGCACGAGGGCCGATCTCAATGAGCAGTTCTTC.

DNA for the CDR3: TGTGCCAGCAGTTGGGAGTCGGGGGACAATCAGCCCCAGCATTTT. Translating it yields CASSWESGDNQPQHF. The chain couples TRBV6-6 to TRBJ1-5; tentatively, D is TRBD1 (5 bases). In germline, CDR1 is MNHNY, CDR2 SVGAGI (reference sequence). The CDR3 totals 15 residues. The V end lost 4 bases, the J end lost 3 bases, and 13 bases lay between the germline ends.

The V and J genes are TRBV4-2 and TRBJ2-1; 9 positions agree with TRBD2. The CDR3 contains 16 residues. Germline V lookup: CDR1 LGHNA, CDR2 YNFKEQ. The J segment lost 6 bases and the V segment lost 0 bases, leaving 6 bases of the junction unmatched. CDR3 DNA sequence: TGTGCCAGCAGCCAAGATCCGACTAGCGGCCTCAATGAGCAGTTCTTC. This sequence encodes CASSQDPTSGLNEQFF.